The 2 T cell receptor beta chains below all came from one sample that was sequenced in a study of shared clonotypes between healthy human individuals. Method: immunoSEQ multiplex PCR; TCRdb's copy keeps in-frame clones and lacks some. The table has more than 2 million clones, around 95% seen once; the top ten hold 0.1% to 0.15%. Input material: naive CD4+ T cells sorted from blood. Subset meaning: CD45RA+ positively selected. Receptor source: a man aged 18 to 30 in good health.

The chain carries TRBV20-1 and TRBJ2-3; D is unresolved. Germline V gene sequence: CDR1 DFQATT, CDR2 SNEGSKA (reference sequence). V shed 5 bases and J shed 6 bases, with 9 bases lying between them. There are 11 residues in the CDR3. This CDR3 reads CSAPLEDTQYF. In DNA form, the CDR3 reads TGCAGTGCTCCCTTAGAGGATACGCAGTATTTT.

This chain connects TRBV6-5 to TRBJ1-3; 7 bases line up with TRBD1. J gave up 1 base and V 2 bases, and 2 bases lay outside the gene matches. Germline assignment: CDR1 MNHEY and CDR2 SVGAGI. The CDR3 spans 15 residues. The DNA of the CDR3 is TGTGCCAGCAGTTACGGGGGACAGTCTGGAAACACCATATATTTT. It translates to CASSYGGQSGNTIYF.